A single sample is the source of the 6 T cell receptor beta chains below, sequenced in a study of cytomegalovirus exposure and HLA in healthy donors. PCR employed 60 Vbeta and 13 Jbeta primers. Clones were read by immunoSEQ multiplex PCR, and TCRdb kept only the in-frame ones, dropping some. Among fewer than 200,000 clones listed, about 65% were seen once. Sequencing was performed on PBMCs. The receptors come from a man aged 40-49 years in good health and CMV-seropositive.

This chain links TRBV27 with TRBJ1-2, with D perhaps TRBD1 (5 bases). Trimming left V 7 bases short and J 0 bases short, with 15 bases between. The CDR3 sequence is 15 residues long. Germline V gene lookup returns CDR1 MNHEY and CDR2 SMNVEV (reference sequence). The DNA of the CDR3 is TGTGCCAGCATCGACAGAGTAGACTCTAACTATGGCTACACCTTC. As protein: CASIDRVDSNYGYTF.

The J gene is TRBJ2-5, the V gene TRBV6-9, with 7 positions matching TRBD1. The CDR3 runs 12 residues. The germline V gene encodes CDR1 MNHGY and CDR2 SVAAGI. V trimming: 8 bases; J trimming: 3 bases; junction bases outside the gene matches: 3. CDR3 amino acids: CASRDRKETQYF. The CDR3 DNA reads TGTGCCAGCCGGGACAGAAAAGAGACCCAGTACTTC.

CDR3 sequence reads: CASSLREPYEQYF. Here the CDR3 DNA reads TGTGCCAGCAGTCTCCGGGAACCTTACGAGCAGTACTTC. The chain has TRBV27 and TRBJ2-7; TRBD2 is a possible D gene (5 bases). CDR3 length: 13 residues. CDR1 and CDR2 (germline): MNHEY, SMNVEV (reference sequence). Trimming left V 5 bases short and J 4 bases short, with 12 bases between.

This clone was counted a few times. The rearrangement uses TRBV5-6 and TRBJ1-2; D uncertain. The V end lost 0 bases, the J end lost 5 bases, and 14 bases lay between the germline ends. This CDR3 spans 15 amino acids. Germline CDR1 is SGHDT and CDR2 is YYEEEE. The CDR3 DNA reads TGTGCCAGCAGCTTGGGAACAGCACTCTATTATGGCTACACCTTC. As protein: CASSLGTALYYGYTF.

The chain joins TRBV19 to TRBJ2-1; TRBD2 matches at 7 bases. Germline-derived CDR1 and CDR2 are LNHDA and SQIVND (reference sequence). CDR3 length equals 15 residues. The V and J ends lost 6 bases and 0 bases, in that order; junction bases with no gene match: 5. The CDR3 loop reads CASRGLGSSYNEQFF. The DNA of the CDR3 is TGTGCCAGTAGAGGACTAGGGAGCTCCTACAATGAGCAGTTCTTC. Looking up the rest from reference TRBV19 and TRBJ2-1 gives the full variable domain: DGGITQSPKYLFRKEGQNVTLSCEQNLNHDAMYWYRQDPGQGLRLIYYSQIVNDFQKGDIAEGYSVSREKKESFPLTVTSAQKNPTAFYLCASRGLGSSYNEQFFGPGTRLTVL.

The V and J genes are TRBV15 and TRBJ1-5, with TRBD1 matching 9 bases. J was trimmed by 5 bases and V by 7 bases; bases with no gene match: 9. Germline lookup yields CDR1 LNHNV and CDR2 YYDKDF (reference sequence). The CDR3 is made up of 15 amino acids. CDR3 sequence: CATTTGDRAYQPQHF. CDR3 DNA: TGTGCCACCACTACAGGGGACAGGGCCTATCAGCCCCAGCATTTT.